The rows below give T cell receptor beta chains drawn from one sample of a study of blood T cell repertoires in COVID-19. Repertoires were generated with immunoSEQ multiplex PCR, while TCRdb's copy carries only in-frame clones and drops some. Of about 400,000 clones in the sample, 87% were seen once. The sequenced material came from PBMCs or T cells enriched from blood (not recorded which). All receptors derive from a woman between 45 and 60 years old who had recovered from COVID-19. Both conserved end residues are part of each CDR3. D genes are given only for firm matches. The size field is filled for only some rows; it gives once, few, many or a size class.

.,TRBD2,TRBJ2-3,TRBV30,TGTGCCTGGAGTTCACGCGGGGGTTACACAGATACGCAGTATTTT,CAWSSRGGYTDTQYF
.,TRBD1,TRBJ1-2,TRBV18,TGTGCCAGCTCACCAGGACAGGGAGGCGGCTACACCTTC,CASSPGQGGGYTF
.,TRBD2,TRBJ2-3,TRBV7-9,TGTGCCAGCAGCTTCTTAGCGGGGCGTCCAGATACGCAGTATTTT,CASSFLAGRPDTQYF
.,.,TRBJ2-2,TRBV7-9,TGTGCCAGCAGCTTACAGGGTATCGGGCCCGGGGAGCTGTTTTTT,CASSLQGIGPGELFF
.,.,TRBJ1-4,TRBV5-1,TGCGCCAGCAGCCCCAGACAGGCTATGGGGAATGAAAAACTGTTTTTT,CASSPRQAMGNEKLFF
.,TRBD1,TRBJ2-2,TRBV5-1,TGCGCCAGCAGCCAGGACAGGGGGAACACCGGGGAGCTGTTTTTT,CASSQDRGNTGELFF
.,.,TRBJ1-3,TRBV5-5,TGTGCCAGCAGCTTGGCGCCGATAAGACAGACCTCTGGAAACACCATATATTTT,CASSLAPIRQTSGNTIYF
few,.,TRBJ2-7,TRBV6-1,TGTGCCAGCAGTGAATTTTTTAACTCCTACGAGCAGTACTTC,CASSEFFNSYEQYF
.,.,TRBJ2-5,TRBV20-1,TGCAGTGCTAGTTCCCTGGAGACTGGGCAAGAGACCCAGTACTTC,CSASSLETGQETQYF
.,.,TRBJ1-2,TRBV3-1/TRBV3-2,TGTGCCAGCACCCCCTCGTCGGGGAGCTTGAGCTACACCTTC,CASTPSSGSLSYTF
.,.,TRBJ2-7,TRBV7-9,TGTGCCAGCAGCTTAGACAGGTTCTACGAGCAGTACTTC,CASSLDRFYEQYF
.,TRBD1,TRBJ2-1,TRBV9,TGTGCCAGCAGCGCGTCCCTTCAACAGGGGTTGTCCTACAATGAGCAGTTCTTC,CASSASLQQGLSYNEQFF
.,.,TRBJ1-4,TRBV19,TGTGCCAGTAGTATAGGAGGACACTCGGAAAAACTGTTTTTT,CASSIGGHSEKLFF
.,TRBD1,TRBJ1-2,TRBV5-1,TGCGCCAGCAGCCCCACAGGGGCCACTAACTATGGCTACACCTTC,CASSPTGATNYGYTF
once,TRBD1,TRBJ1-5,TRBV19,TGTGCCAGTACCCTTCAGGGGGTCGGGAGCAATCAGCCCCAGCATTTT,CASTLQGVGSNQPQHF
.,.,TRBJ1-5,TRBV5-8,TGTGCCAGCGGTGGACAGAAGAATCAGCCCCAGCATTTT,CASGGQKNQPQHF
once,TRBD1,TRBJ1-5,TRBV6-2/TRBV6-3,TGTGCCAGCAGTTACTCCTCGACAGGGAATCAGCCCCAGCATTTT,CASSYSSTGNQPQHF
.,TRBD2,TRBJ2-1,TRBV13,TGTGCCAGCAGCTCTTATCCGGGACTAGCGGGCCTCGAAGACAATGAGCAGTTCTTC,CASSSYPGLAGLEDNEQFF